The clone carrying this T cell receptor (beta chain) was observed a few times. Its matching antigen is unknown. This CDR3 contains 17 residues. CDR1 is SGHAT, CDR2 FQNNGV, per germline. J was trimmed by 4 bases and V by 5 bases; bases with no gene match: 12. The TCR library protocol was used to attach unique molecular identifiers. These identifiers were attached to individual cDNA molecules. MiXCR was run by TCRdb on the 5' RACE reads, yielding one entry per CDR3 protein. The sample holds fewer than 85,000 distinct CDR3 sequences, roughly a sixth seen once. These data are taken from a study of early T cells in non-severe SARS-CoV-2 infection. Study in general: Sequencing was performed on bulk RNA from unsorted whole blood, leaving chains unpaired. Study outcomes and limitations: The study's VDJdb matching favored anti-spike CD8 responses and missed private and CD4 specificities.

The TCR originated in an adult who was a healthcare worker with PCR-confirmed SARS-CoV-2 infection or an uninfected control (not recorded which). The chain recombines TRBV11-2 with TRBJ2-3; 10 bases line up with TRBD2. Sequencing was performed on whole blood. The CDR3 nucleotides read TGTGCCAGCAGCCCCCCCAGCGGGAGGGCCGGCGCAGATACGCAGTATTTT. Translating gives CASSPPSGRAGADTQYF.